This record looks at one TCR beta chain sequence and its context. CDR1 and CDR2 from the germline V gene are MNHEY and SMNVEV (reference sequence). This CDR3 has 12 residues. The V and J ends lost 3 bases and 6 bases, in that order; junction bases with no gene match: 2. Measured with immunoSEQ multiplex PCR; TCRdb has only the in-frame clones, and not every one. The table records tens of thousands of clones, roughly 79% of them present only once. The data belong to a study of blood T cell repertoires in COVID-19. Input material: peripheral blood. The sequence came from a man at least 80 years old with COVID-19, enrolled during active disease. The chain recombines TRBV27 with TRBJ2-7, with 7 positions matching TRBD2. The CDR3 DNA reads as TGTGCCAGCAGTTTTGCGGGAGCCGAGCAGTACTTC. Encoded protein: CASSFAGAEQYF.